These 10 T cell receptor beta chains were all obtained from the same sample, sequenced in a study of OX40 agonist ivuxolimab in advanced cancers. TCRdb's table, derived via immunoSEQ multiplex PCR, lists solely in-frame clones and lacks some. The repertoire includes roughly 80,000 clones, approximately 80% of them detected once, and roughly 7% sits in the top ten. Sequenced material: CD4+ or CD8+ T cells sorted from blood, taken in a trial of the OX40 agonist ivuxolimab. The receptors come from an adult with an advanced solid tumor such as melanoma, head and neck, liver or kidney cancer.

A single count supports this clone. The chain has TRBV5-5 and TRBJ2-5; D unresolved. The V end was cut by 2 bases, the J end by 1 base, with 3 bases between. Germline lookup yields CDR1 SGHKS and CDR2 YYEKEE (reference sequence). This CDR3 contains 12 residues. The CDR3 DNA reads as TGTGCCAGCAGCTTAAGCCAAGAGACCCAGTACTTC. It encodes CASSLSQETQYF.

The genes are TRBV11-2 and TRBJ2-3; no clear D gene. CDR1 and CDR2 (germline): SGHAT, FQNNGV. CDR3 length equals 14 residues. The V gene lost 4 bases and the J gene lost 0 bases, with 8 bases spanning the gap. CDR3 protein: CASSSFFSTDTQYF. Written as DNA, the CDR3 is TGTGCCAGCAGCTCCTTTTTTAGCACAGATACGCAGTATTTT.

The chain links TRBV27 to TRBJ2-3; a weak D match, TRBD1 (5 bases). This CDR3 spans 16 amino acids. Looked up from germline, CDR1 is MNHEY and CDR2 is SMNVEV (reference sequence). The V end lost 3 bases, the J end lost 1 base, and 14 bases lay between the germline ends. The CDR3 here is CASSFDSPPRTDTQYF. Here the CDR3 DNA reads TGTGCCAGCAGTTTCGACAGTCCACCCCGCACAGATACGCAGTATTTT.

This clone came up once. This chain links TRBV6-4 with TRBJ1-2, with D maybe TRBD1 (5 bases). Trimming took off 11 bases at V and 1 base at J, with 14 bases between the two ends. The CDR3 runs to 13 residues. Per germline, CDR1 MRHNA and CDR2 SNTAGT. DNA of the CDR3: TGTGCCGCGGGCCGGGGGTGTAACTATGGCTACACCTTC. Translation gives CAAGRGCNYGYTF.

This chain joins TRBV5-4 and TRBJ2-2, with 9 bases matching TRBD1. Germline V lookup: CDR1 SGHNT, CDR2 YYREEE (reference sequence). The CDR3 is made up of 14 amino acids. V gave up 4 bases and J gave up 5 bases; unmatched junction bases: 3. For the CDR3, the DNA is TGTGCCAGCAGCCCGACAGGGGGAACCGGGGAGCTGTTTTTT. It specifies CASSPTGGTGELFF.

This chain joins TRBV5-1 and TRBJ1-4, with 7 bases aligning to TRBD1. Germline lookup yields CDR1 SGHRS and CDR2 YFSETQ. With 7 bases clipped from V and 4 bases from J, the junction kept 7 bases outside the gene matches. The CDR3 contains 14 residues. The CDR3 nucleotides are TGCGCCAGCTCCCGGACAGGCCTTAATGAAAAACTGTTTTTT. Translated: CASSRTGLNEKLFF.

This sequence joins TRBV11-3 and TRBJ1-1; D unresolved. From germline, CDR1 is SGHNT and CDR2 YENEEA. The V end was cut by 7 bases, the J end by 7 bases, with 10 bases between. The CDR3 has 11 residues. CDR3 in DNA: TGTGCCAGCACTGGCCGTGATGAAGCTTTCTTT. Amino acids: CASTGRDEAFF.

This clone was observed a single time. The rearrangement joins TRBV6-6 to TRBJ2-7; D is unclear. CDR1 and CDR2 from the germline V gene are MNHNY and SVGAGI (reference sequence). Trimming removed 0 bases from V and 6 bases from J, with 6 bases in between. The CDR3 sequence is 12 residues long. Here the CDR3 DNA reads TGTGCCAGCAGTTACTCGAAGGGCGAGCAGTACTTC. As protein: CASSYSKGEQYF.

In its sample, this clone was seen a few times. The chain links TRBV7-2 to TRBJ1-1; TRBD1 matches at 7 bases. With V trimmed by 3 bases and J by 4 bases, 11 bases remained unmatched. Germline V gene data show CDR1 as SGHTA and CDR2 as FQGNSA. The CDR3 contains 16 residues. This CDR3 is CASSFYLQGPATEAFF. The CDR3 coding sequence is TGTGCCAGCAGCTTCTACCTACAGGGGCCAGCCACTGAAGCTTTCTTT.

The rearrangement joins TRBV7-9 to TRBJ2-7; D gene uncertain. V was shortened by 5 bases and J by 4 bases, with 6 bases between the two germline ends. CDR3 size: 11 residues. In germline, CDR1 is SEHNR, CDR2 FQNEAQ (reference sequence). The CDR3 sequence is CASSLQYEQYF. In DNA, the CDR3 is TGTGCCAGCAGCCTCCAGTACGAGCAGTACTTC.